One and the same sample provided the 19 T cell receptor beta chains below, sequenced in a study of blood T cell repertoires in COVID-19. This table comes from immunoSEQ multiplex PCR, and its TCRdb copy is limited to in-frame clones, with some not included. The repertoire holds about 480,000 clones, with around nine tenths as singletons. The source material was PBMCs or T cells enriched from blood (not recorded which). The receptors here all came from a woman in her forties who had recovered from COVID-19.

V and J are TRBV7-2 and TRBJ2-5; D not resolved. This CDR3 is 13 amino acids long. Germline values: CDR1 SGHTA, CDR2 FQGNSA. Trimming took off 5 bases at V and 2 bases at J, with 9 bases between the two ends. The CDR3 DNA is TGTGCCAGCAGCAGTAGCATGCAAGAGACCCAGTACTTC. Its protein product is CASSSSMQETQYF.

Here the CDR3 DNA reads TGTGCCAGCAGCCACAGGGTGGGGACTAATGAAAAACTGTTTTTT. Encoded protein: CASSHRVGTNEKLFF. The chain joins TRBV7-8 to TRBJ1-4; D might be TRBD1 (6 bases). V gave up 5 bases and J gave up 2 bases, with 12 bases separating them. Looked up from germline, CDR1 is SGHVS and CDR2 is FQNEAQ. The CDR3 runs 15 residues.

The gene calls are TRBV19 and TRBJ2-1; weak D call: TRBD2 (6 bases). Germline CDR1 and CDR2: LNHDA and SQIVND (reference sequence). V lost 1 base and J 8 bases, leaving 6 bases between the germline ends. The CDR3 runs to 12 residues. CDR3 bases: TGTGCCAGTAGTATAGCGGGGGATGAGCAGTTCTTC. It codes for CASSIAGDEQFF. Drawing the rest from reference TRBV19 and TRBJ2-1, the complete variable domain is DGGITQSPKYLFRKEGQNVTLSCEQNLNHDAMYWYRQDPGQGLRLIYYSQIVNDFQKGDIAEGYSVSREKKESFPLTVTSAQKNPTAFYLCASSIAGDEQFFGPGTRLTVL.

CDR3 in amino acids: CASSDSNPLAGISYEQYF. The CDR3 DNA sequence: TGCGCCAGCAGTGACTCTAACCCACTAGCGGGTATCTCCTACGAGCAGTACTTC. The rearrangement uses TRBV10-2 and TRBJ2-7, with 9 bases that match TRBD2. Germline CDR1 is WSHSY and CDR2 is SAAADI. The V and J ends lost 3 bases and 0 bases, in that order; junction bases with no gene match: 12. This CDR3 spans 18 amino acids.

The V call is TRBV4-1, the J call TRBJ2-2, with a possible D match to TRBD2 (5 bases). Trimming removed 0 bases from V and 6 bases from J, with 11 bases in between. The germline V gene has CDR1 MGHRA and CDR2 YSYEKL. The CDR3 loop spans 15 amino acids. The CDR3: CASSQDLKRSGELFF. The DNA for the CDR3 is TGCGCCAGCAGCCAAGATCTAAAGCGGTCCGGGGAGCTGTTTTTT.

This sequence joins TRBV11-3 and TRBJ1-6, with a possible D match to TRBD1 (6 bases). The V gene lost 3 bases and the J gene lost 8 bases, with 11 bases spanning the gap. CDR1 and CDR2 (germline): SGHNT, YENEEA. The CDR3 runs 14 residues. CDR3 in DNA: TGTGCCAGCAGCTTTGGACAGAAAGATTCACCCCTCCACTTT. It is translated as CASSFGQKDSPLHF.

This chain links TRBV9 with TRBJ2-1; 7 bases are shared with TRBD2. V was clipped by 0 bases and J by 0 bases; unmatched bases: 15. The CDR3 extends over 20 amino acids. Germline CDR1 SGDLS, CDR2 YYNGEE. CDR3 protein: CASSVGDLAGRLSSYNEQFF. The CDR3 DNA reads TGTGCCAGCAGCGTAGGGGACTTAGCGGGCCGACTTAGCTCCTACAATGAGCAGTTCTTC.

The chain has TRBV11-3 and TRBJ1-1; 8 positions agree with TRBD1. The CDR3 covers 15 residues. V dropped 5 bases and J dropped 1; count of bases not matched to a gene: 6. Germline CDR1 SGHNT, CDR2 YENEEA. CDR3 sequence reads: CASSADGQGNTEAFF. DNA of the CDR3: TGTGCCAGCAGCGCCGATGGACAGGGGAACACTGAAGCTTTCTTT.

The CDR3: CAWSVLANQPQHF. The CDR3 region has the DNA TGTGCCTGGAGTGTACTCGCCAATCAGCCCCAGCATTTT. The rearrangement links TRBV30 to TRBJ1-5; D is unresolved. V lost 0 bases, J lost 3 bases, and 6 bases lay in between. The CDR3 spans 13 residues. The germline CDR1 and CDR2 sequences are GTSNPN and SVGIG (reference sequence).

This chain uses TRBV11-3 with TRBJ2-4, with a possible D match to TRBD1 (5 bases). The CDR3 has 13 residues. Trimming took 4 bases from V and 9 from J, leaving 13 bases between them. Germline-derived CDR1 and CDR2 are SGHNT and YENEEA. The CDR3 DNA reads TGTGCCAGCAGCTCCCCCAGGGATGGCATTCAGTACTTC. This sequence encodes CASSSPRDGIQYF.

This chain uses TRBV25-1 with TRBJ1-5, with TRBD1 identical over 7 bases. The J segment lost 3 bases and the V segment lost 6 bases, leaving 8 bases of the junction unmatched. Germline CDR1 is MGHDK and CDR2 is SYGVNS. The CDR3 is made up of 15 amino acids. The CDR3 is CASSSGTANNQPQHF. The CDR3 DNA reads TGTGCCAGCAGCTCCGGGACAGCTAACAATCAGCCCCAGCATTTT.

The rearrangement joins TRBV9 to TRBJ2-7; D unclear. With 0 bases removed from V and 2 bases from J, the gap between germline ends came to 9 bases. This CDR3 is 14 amino acids long. Germline V gene data show CDR1 as SGDLS and CDR2 as YYNGEE. CDR3: CASSVDENPYEQYF. The CDR3 bases are TGTGCCAGCAGCGTAGACGAGAACCCCTACGAGCAGTACTTC.

This sequence joins TRBV5-1 and TRBJ1-3; D is possibly TRBD1 (5 bases). V was pared by 2 bases and J by 4 bases, with 16 bases between. The CDR3 totals 16 residues. CDR1 and CDR2 (germline): SGHRS, YFSETQ. The CDR3 loop reads CASSLGDSYSGNTIYF. The CDR3 DNA follows: TGCGCCAGCAGCTTAGGGGATTCCTACTCCGGAAACACCATATATTTT.

The CDR3 DNA is TGTGCCAGCAGCTCCGCGGGAGTAACCTACGAGCAGTACTTC. It specifies CASSSAGVTYEQYF. The chain couples TRBV5-6 to TRBJ2-7, with 7 bases identical to TRBD2. CDR3 length: 14 amino acids. Germline V lookup: CDR1 SGHDT, CDR2 YYEEEE. J lost 2 bases, V lost 3 bases, and 5 bases had no gene match. Drawing the rest from reference TRBV5-6 and TRBJ2-7, the complete variable domain is DAGVTQSPTHLIKTRGQQVTLRCSPKSGHDTVSWYQQALGQGPQFIFQYYEEEERQRGNFPDRFSGHQFPNYSSELNVNALLLGDSALYLCASSSAGVTYEQYFGPGTRLTVT.

This chain links TRBV29-1 with TRBJ2-1, with TRBD1 matching 9 bases. V shed 3 bases and J 8 bases; nucleotides not matched to a gene: 5. The CDR3 has 13 residues. In germline, CDR1 is SQVTM, CDR2 ANQGSEA. This CDR3 is CSVERDRVDEQFF. CDR3 in DNA: TGCAGCGTTGAGAGGGACAGGGTGGATGAGCAGTTCTTC.

The chain is built from TRBV6-5 and TRBJ2-2, with 9 bases aligning to TRBD2. Unmatched junction bases numbered 6, after V lost 4 bases and J lost 6 bases. Germline CDR1 MNHEY, CDR2 SVGAGI. This CDR3 spans 15 amino acids. The CDR3 coding sequence is TGTGCCAGCAGTTCCGGGACTAGCTTTTCCGGGGAGCTGTTTTTT. Amino acids: CASSSGTSFSGELFF.

This sequence joins TRBV5-4 and TRBJ2-5; 9 nucleotides agree with TRBD2. V shed 0 bases, J shed 4 bases, and the junction held 10 bases outside the gene matches. The CDR3 is 17 residues long. In germline, CDR1 is SGHNT, CDR2 YYREEE (reference sequence). The CDR3 region is CASSLAEGGRALETQYF. CDR3 coding DNA: TGTGCCAGCAGCTTGGCTGAGGGCGGGAGGGCCTTAGAGACCCAGTACTTC.

The chain recombines TRBV29-1 with TRBJ2-5, with TRBD1 identical over 9 bases. The CDR3 contains 16 residues. Unmatched junction bases numbered 10, after V lost 4 bases and J lost 1 base. Germline lookup yields CDR1 SQVTM and CDR2 ANQGSEA. As DNA, the CDR3 is TGCAGCGTTGGGGGAAGGACAGGGGCTATCCAAGAGACCCAGTACTTC. It codes for CSVGGRTGAIQETQYF.

This chain links TRBV10-3 with TRBJ2-7; tentative D call: TRBD1 (5 bases). This CDR3 has 12 amino acids. Germline V gene data show CDR1 as ENHRY and CDR2 as SYGVKD. The V end was cut by 6 bases, the J end by 2 bases, with 8 bases between. CDR3 bases: TGTGCCATCAGCGGACAAGCCTACGAGCAGTACTTC. Residues: CAISGQAYEQYF.